This TCR beta chain was sequenced for a study of PD-L1 blockade in urothelial cancer. Overall study context: Blood was subjected to analysis at 3 weeks (second dose) and 6 weeks following treatment start. Peripheral blood specimens exhibited a median yield of 141,255 T cells.

Sequencing was performed with immunoSEQ multiplex PCR; in TCRdb, only in-frame clones are kept and a portion is missing. The data contain about 38,000 clones, 75% to 95% of them singletons. The germline V gene encodes CDR1 KGHSH and CDR2 LQKENI. Trimming took 6 bases from V and 0 from J, leaving 14 bases between them. The CDR3 contains 15 residues. V gene TRBV18 combines with J gene TRBJ1-1; D is unclear. The material sequenced was PBMCs, taken around atezolizumab (anti-PD-L1) treatment. This receptor was identified in a man in his 70s with urothelial cancer. CDR3 nucleotide sequence: TGTGCCAGCTCTCCCGGGAGAGGGATGAACACTGAAGCTTTCTTT. Encoded protein: CASSPGRGMNTEAFF.